This TCR beta chain was sequenced for a study of cytotoxic CD8 clonotypes in ibrutinib-treated CLL. Turning to the study itself: Researchers reported around 10 relapsed/refractory and about 15 treatment-naive patients, roughly 18 of them IGHV unmutated. Response was recorded as partial in approximately 24 patients and complete in 2; at median 68 months, approximately 15 remained remitted and about 12 had progressed.

V dropped 0 bases and J dropped 5 bases, with 11 bases sitting between them. This CDR3 contains 14 residues. Germline assignment: CDR1 SGHRS and CDR2 YFSETQ. PBMCs were cryopreserved, and 1.5 to 2.5 micrograms of genomic DNA from them went into TCR beta libraries. Profiled with immunoSEQ multiplex PCR; TCRdb holds only in-frame clones, not every one. The data hold tens of thousands of clones, with around 60% observed a single time. The source material was PBMCs, sampled after 24 months of ibrutinib treatment. The V call is TRBV5-1, the J call TRBJ2-5; no clear D gene. This TCR derives from a human donor with chronic lymphocytic leukemia. CDR3: CASSLGAGWETQYF. The CDR3 bases are TGCGCCAGCAGCTTGGGGGCAGGCTGGGAGACCCAGTACTTC.